This entry lists 10 T cell receptor beta chains sequenced from one sample in a study of T-cell reconstitution after alpha-beta-depleted transplantation in children. Preparation of the TCRbeta library was carried out with unique molecular identifiers. A single record per CDR3 protein comes from TCRdb applying MiXCR to the PCR reads. This repertoire shows approximately 630,000 distinct CDR3 sequences, about an eighth found once; its top ten account for roughly 0.77%. The sequencing used PBMCs, collected before TCRalphabeta/CD19-depleted stem cell transplant. These TCRs come from a girl aged 2 to 10 with congenital amegakaryocytic thrombocytopenia, due to receive a stem cell transplant.

This clonotype was found a few times. Written as DNA, the CDR3 is TGCGCCAGCAGCTTACTAGCGGAGAGCGGGGACGAGCAGTACTTC. Protein: CASSLLAESGDEQYF. The chain uses TRBV5-1 and TRBJ2-7, with TRBD2 matching 8 bases. Germline V gene sequence: CDR1 SGHRS, CDR2 YFSETQ. Germline trimming cut 2 bases from V and 5 bases from J; bases unmatched to any gene: 9. The CDR3 spans 15 residues.

The rearrangement links TRBV11-2 to TRBJ2-7; 8 bases map to TRBD2. CDR3 length equals 20 residues. V shed 0 bases and J 1 base; nucleotides not matched to a gene: 17. The germline gives CDR1 SGHAT, CDR2 FQNNGV. CDR3 nucleotide sequence: TGTGCCAGCAGCTTAGATTTCGGGGCCTTGGGTAGCGGGGTTTCCTACGAGCAGTACTTC. Protein: CASSLDFGALGSGVSYEQYF.

Many counts were recorded for this clonotype. The chain's CDR3 is CASSELAGTPIYNEQFF. The DNA for the CDR3 is TGTGCCAGCAGCGAACTAGCGGGAACACCTATCTACAATGAGCAGTTCTTC. This chain links TRBV7-6 with TRBJ2-1; TRBD2 aligns across 10 bases. The V gene's germline CDR1 is SGHVS and CDR2 FNYEAQ. Trimming removed 5 bases from V and 3 bases from J; junction bases left unmatched: 10. This CDR3 is 17 amino acids long.

V is TRBV5-1 and J is TRBJ2-1, with TRBD2 matching over 7 bases. The CDR3 has 15 residues. V was pared by 4 bases and J by 3 bases, with 7 bases of the junction left unmatched. The V gene's germline CDR1 is SGHRS and CDR2 YFSETQ. In DNA form, the CDR3 reads TGCGCCAGCAGCGTAGGGACTACCGGCTACAATGAGCAGTTCTTC. This encodes CASSVGTTGYNEQFF.

This clonotype has a count of ten or more. This chain joins TRBV20-1 and TRBJ2-7; TRBD2 matches 12 bases. CDR1 and CDR2 (germline): DFQATT, SNEGSKA (reference sequence). The CDR3 is made up of 15 amino acids. V gave up 3 bases and J gave up 9 bases; unmatched junction bases: 12. CDR3 DNA sequence: TGCAGTGCTAGTCGGACTAGCGGGGCGCCGGGGTTGCAGTACTTC. Protein sequence: CSASRTSGAPGLQYF.

The table lists this clonotype with many counts. The rearrangement links TRBV7-9 to TRBJ2-3; TRBD2 might be the D (6 bases). V lost 5 bases and J lost 0, with 15 bases in between. The CDR3 extends over 16 amino acids. CDR1 is SEHNR and CDR2 is FQNEAQ in the germline V gene (reference sequence). CDR3 residues: CASSPARGISTDTQYF. The CDR3 coding sequence is TGTGCCAGCAGCCCTGCCCGCGGGATTAGCACAGATACGCAGTATTTT.

This clonotype was seen at least ten times. The chain recombines TRBV12-3 or TRBV12-4 with TRBJ2-5, with D possibly TRBD1 on 6 matching bases. The CDR3 extends over 14 amino acids. Between the trimmed V and J ends, which lost 6 bases and 5 bases, there was a span of 16 bases. CDR3: CASSHRDLRETQYF. The CDR3 region has the DNA TGTGCCAGCAGCCACAGGGATTTAAGGGAGACCCAGTACTTC.

This clonotype was recorded at least ten times. This chain connects TRBV29-1 to TRBJ2-3; D not certain. This CDR3 region has 12 residues. Trimming pared 4 bases from V and 7 bases from J, leaving 12 bases between. Looked up from germline, CDR1 is SQVTM and CDR2 is ANQGSEA. Here the CDR3 DNA reads TGCAGCGTTGCTGGAGCGAGATATACGCAGTATTTT. It encodes CSVAGARYTQYF.

This clonotype came up many times. This chain joins TRBV28 and TRBJ1-4; the match to TRBD1 covers 7 bases. Germline assignment: CDR1 MDHEN and CDR2 SYDVKM. This CDR3 region has 15 residues. Trimming at V came to 5 bases and at J to 6 bases, leaving 9 bases not matched to a gene. DNA of the CDR3: TGTGCCAGCAGTGAAGTCGGAACAGGGGATGAAAAACTGTTTTTT. It is translated as CASSEVGTGDEKLFF.

This clonotype has more than one count but fewer than ten. The chain carries TRBV15 and TRBJ2-1; 11 positions agree with TRBD2. The trim removed 6 bases at V and 3 bases at J, leaving 13 bases unmatched. This CDR3 comprises 18 residues. Germline V gives CDR1 LNHNV, CDR2 YYDKDF (reference sequence). The DNA of the CDR3 is TGTGCCACCAGTGAAGGGAGTAGCGGGAGGGCGGACTACAATGAGCAGTTCTTC. Amino acids: CATSEGSSGRADYNEQFF.